The 9 T cell receptor beta chains reported below all come from one sample, sequenced in a study of T-cell memory formation after mild COVID-19. A single record per CDR3 protein comes from TCRdb applying MiXCR to the 5' RACE reads. Among 40,000 to 60,000 distinct CDR3 sequences listed, under 7.5% were seen once. Source material: PBMCs or a T cell subset sorted from them (not recorded which). All receptors come from a man aged 18 to 35 who had mild COVID-19 (a few samples of this study predate the infection). Cell type and time point are not known.

The chain employs TRBV5-6 and TRBJ1-5; the D gene is possibly TRBD1 (6 bases). The V gene's germline CDR1 is SGHDT and CDR2 YYEEEE. The CDR3 loop spans 13 amino acids. Trimming stripped 4 bases from V and 12 bases from J, with 17 bases between. CDR3 loop: CASSRSGVWVQHF. Written as DNA, the CDR3 is TGTGCCAGCAGCCGCTCAGGGGTGTGGGTCCAGCATTTT.

The chain recombines TRBV7-3 with TRBJ2-3; 7 bases are a match to TRBD2. V was clipped by 3 bases and J by 4 bases; unmatched bases: 1. CDR3 length: 13 residues. From germline, CDR1 is SGHTA and CDR2 FQGTGA. The CDR3: CASSFAGADTQYF. The DNA of the CDR3 is TGTGCCAGCAGCTTCGCGGGGGCAGATACGCAGTATTTT.

This clonotype was observed a few times. The rearrangement links TRBV7-3 to TRBJ2-2, with D maybe TRBD1 (6 bases). Germline V gives CDR1 SGHTA, CDR2 FQGTGA. Deletions cut 0 bases from V and 1 base from J, with 6 bases between. The CDR3 is 15 residues long. CDR3 in amino acids: CASSLTQGNTGELFF. In DNA, the CDR3 is TGTGCCAGCAGCTTAACACAGGGGAACACCGGGGAGCTGTTTTTT.

This clonotype was counted ten times or more. The V and J genes are TRBV6-2 or TRBV6-3 and TRBJ1-1; tentatively, D is TRBD1 (5 bases). The CDR3 runs to 14 residues. Trimming pared 2 bases from V and 4 bases from J, leaving 11 bases between. Per the germline V gene, CDR1 is MNHEY and CDR2 is SVGEGT. For the CDR3, the DNA is TGTGCCAGCAGTTACGTGGGGCTGGGCACTGAAGCTTTCTTT. This codes for CASSYVGLGTEAFF.

This clonotype came up many times. The rearrangement uses TRBV12-3 or TRBV12-4 and TRBJ2-5; 10 bases map to TRBD1. The CDR3 consists of 15 residues. Trimming cost V 6 bases and J 4 bases; bases outside gene matches: 8. The CDR3 coding sequence is TGTGCCAGCAGCCAGACAGGGGGCGGGGGAGAGACCCAGTACTTC. Encoded protein: CASSQTGGGGETQYF.

The chain employs TRBV4-3 and TRBJ2-1, with TRBD2 matching 8 bases. Germline lookup yields CDR1 LGHNA and CDR2 YSLEER. The CDR3 is 14 residues long. The ends lost 5 bases at V and 4 bases at J; junction bases unmatched: 4. DNA for the CDR3: TGCGCCAGCAGCGGGGCGGGGGGTTACAATGAGCAGTTCTTC. Residues: CASSGAGGYNEQFF.

This clonotype was recorded a few times. CDR3 in amino acids: CASSLGGGHTDTQYF. The CDR3 DNA sequence: TGTGCCAGCAGCTTAGGGGGGGGGCACACAGATACGCAGTATTTT. This chain links TRBV11-3 with TRBJ2-3, with a tentative D call TRBD2 (7 bases). Trimming shortened V by 1 base and J by 2 bases, and 10 bases separated the two germline ends. CDR1 and CDR2 from the germline V gene are SGHNT and YENEEA. The CDR3 spans 15 residues.

The chain combines TRBV18 with TRBJ2-5; 7 nucleotides match TRBD2. Germline V gives CDR1 KGHSH, CDR2 LQKENI. The CDR3 contains 14 residues. Germline trimming cut 2 bases from V and 2 bases from J; bases unmatched to any gene: 2. The CDR3 nucleotides are TGTGCCAGCTCACCAGGGGGAGGGCAAGAGACCCAGTACTTC. The encoded protein is CASSPGGGQETQYF.

This clonotype was seen ten or more times. The chain carries TRBV4-2 and TRBJ2-2; D possibly corresponds to TRBD2 (6 bases). V dropped 0 bases and J dropped 8 bases, with 13 bases sitting between them. The CDR3 length is 15 residues. The germline gives CDR1 LGHNA, CDR2 YNFKEQ. CDR3 amino acids: CASSQEPGDGGELFF. Here the CDR3 DNA reads TGTGCCAGCAGCCAAGAGCCGGGGGACGGGGGGGAGCTGTTTTTT.